The rows below give T cell receptor beta chains drawn from one sample of a study of T cells of healthy individuals. TCRdb analysed the 5' RACE reads with MiXCR anew, one entry per CDR3 protein. The sample includes around 100,000 distinct CDR3 sequences, 15% to 20% of them seen just once. These receptors were obtained from a human donor in good health. Each CDR3 is given with its conserved first and last residue.

j_gene: TRBJ1-1; v_gene: TRBV10-3; CDR3aa: CAISEAPAGTEAFF
j_gene: TRBJ2-5; v_gene: TRBV5-4; CDR3aa: CASSPGTGQETQYF
j_gene: TRBJ1-2; v_gene: TRBV6-6; CDR3aa: CASSTRPGTGDGGYTF
j_gene: TRBJ2-6; v_gene: TRBV7-9; CDR3aa: CASSPTGQGSGANVLTF
j_gene: TRBJ1-2; v_gene: TRBV6-6; CDR3aa: CASSRDRAYYGYTF
j_gene: TRBJ1-6; v_gene: TRBV7-3; CDR3aa: CASSLTGGRPLHF
j_gene: TRBJ2-1; v_gene: TRBV21-1; CDR3aa: CASSKTGGYNEQFF
j_gene: TRBJ2-1; v_gene: TRBV20-1; CDR3aa: CSARPSSSGDYNEQFF
j_gene: TRBJ1-5; v_gene: TRBV6-2/TRBV6-3; CDR3aa: CASTEGPWAPQHF
j_gene: TRBJ1-1; v_gene: TRBV7-8; CDR3aa: CASSVTGRWNTEAFF
j_gene: TRBJ2-7; v_gene: TRBV7-8; CDR3aa: CASSQSGTTSSYEQYF
j_gene: TRBJ2-7; v_gene: TRBV24-1; CDR3aa: CATSDLMGHEQYF
j_gene: TRBJ2-2; v_gene: TRBV6-5; CDR3aa: CASSAGDTGELFF
j_gene: TRBJ2-2; v_gene: TRBV5-1; CDR3aa: CASSLTGHTGELFF
j_gene: TRBJ2-3; v_gene: TRBV7-2; CDR3aa: CASSLVTSGLTDTQYF
j_gene: TRBJ2-7; v_gene: TRBV7-9; CDR3aa: CASRSGTSHEQYF
j_gene: TRBJ1-3; v_gene: TRBV9; CDR3aa: CASSPAWAGNTIYF
j_gene: TRBJ2-5; v_gene: TRBV7-9; CDR3aa: CASTLRPRETQYF
j_gene: TRBJ1-5; v_gene: TRBV20-1; CDR3aa: CSARAGGLRNQPQHF
j_gene: TRBJ1-1; v_gene: TRBV2; CDR3aa: CASSYRAEAFF
j_gene: TRBJ1-5; v_gene: TRBV7-8; CDR3aa: CASSLGGYNQPQHF
j_gene: TRBJ1-5; v_gene: TRBV28; CDR3aa: CASNQHTYQPQHF
j_gene: TRBJ1-4; v_gene: TRBV12-3/TRBV12-4; CDR3aa: CAVIRGKKLFF
j_gene: TRBJ2-3; v_gene: TRBV19; CDR3aa: CASSQGTGGTDTQYF
j_gene: TRBJ1-1; v_gene: TRBV27; CDR3aa: CASSPWDRVNTEAFF
j_gene: TRBJ1-5; v_gene: TRBV28; CDR3aa: CASSLGGRPSNQPQHF
j_gene: TRBJ1-3; v_gene: TRBV9; CDR3aa: CASSPTQGNTIYF
j_gene: TRBJ2-7; v_gene: TRBV6-5; CDR3aa: CASKDAGEHYEQYF
j_gene: TRBJ2-1; v_gene: TRBV6-1; CDR3aa: CAIQDSSGRPDEQFF
j_gene: TRBJ2-7; v_gene: TRBV20-1; CDR3aa: CSAVGTPSGEQYF
j_gene: TRBJ1-2; v_gene: TRBV7-8; CDR3aa: CASSLNGLEANYGYTF
j_gene: TRBJ2-2; v_gene: TRBV6-7; CDR3aa: CASSIGGTGELFF
j_gene: TRBJ2-3; v_gene: TRBV5-1; CDR3aa: CASSYLLAGGGADTQYF
j_gene: TRBJ1-2; v_gene: TRBV14; CDR3aa: CASSQDARDAFHDYGYTF
j_gene: TRBJ2-5; v_gene: TRBV20-1; CDR3aa: CSARAGEAQETQYF